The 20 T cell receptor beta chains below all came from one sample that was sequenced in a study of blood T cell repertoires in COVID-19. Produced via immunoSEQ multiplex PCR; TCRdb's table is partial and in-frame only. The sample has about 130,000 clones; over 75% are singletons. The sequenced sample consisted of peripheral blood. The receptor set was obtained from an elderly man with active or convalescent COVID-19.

CDR3 nucleotides: TGCGCCAGCAGCTTGGCCCGGGGAGGGTATTTGGGTGGCATGAACACTGAAGCTTTCTTT. It translates to CASSLARGGYLGGMNTEAFF. The gene calls are TRBV5-1 and TRBJ1-1; no clear D gene. This CDR3 has 20 residues. The germline V gene encodes CDR1 SGHRS and CDR2 YFSETQ. Trimming left V 0 bases short and J 0 bases short, with 24 bases between.

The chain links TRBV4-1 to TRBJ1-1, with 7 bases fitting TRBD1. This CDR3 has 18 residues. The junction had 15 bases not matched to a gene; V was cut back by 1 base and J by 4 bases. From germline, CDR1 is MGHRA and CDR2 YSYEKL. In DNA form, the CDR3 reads TGCGCCAGCAGCCAAGGTCGAAGGGGGCGCGGCGGTAGCACTGAAGCTTTCTTT. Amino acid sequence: CASSQGRRGRGGSTEAFF.

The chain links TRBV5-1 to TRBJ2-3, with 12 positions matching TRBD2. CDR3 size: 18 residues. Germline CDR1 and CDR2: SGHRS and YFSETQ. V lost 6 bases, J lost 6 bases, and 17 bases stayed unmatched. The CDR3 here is CASTEGILAGGQWDTQYF. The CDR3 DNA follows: TGCGCCAGCACCGAAGGAATCCTAGCGGGGGGGCAATGGGATACGCAGTATTTT.

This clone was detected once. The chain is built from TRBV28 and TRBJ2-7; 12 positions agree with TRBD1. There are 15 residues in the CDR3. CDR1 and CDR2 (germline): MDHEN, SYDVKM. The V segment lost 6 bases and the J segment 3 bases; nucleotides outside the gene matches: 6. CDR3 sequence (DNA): TGTGCCAGCAGAACGGGACAGGGGGCCTTCTACGAGCAGTACTTC. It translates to CASRTGQGAFYEQYF.

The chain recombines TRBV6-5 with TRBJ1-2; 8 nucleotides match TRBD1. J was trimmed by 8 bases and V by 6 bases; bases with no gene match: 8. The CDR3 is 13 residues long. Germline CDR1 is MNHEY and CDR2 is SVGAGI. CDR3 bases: TGTGCCAGCAGGACGACAGGGGCGCGAGGCTACACCTTC. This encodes CASRTTGARGYTF.

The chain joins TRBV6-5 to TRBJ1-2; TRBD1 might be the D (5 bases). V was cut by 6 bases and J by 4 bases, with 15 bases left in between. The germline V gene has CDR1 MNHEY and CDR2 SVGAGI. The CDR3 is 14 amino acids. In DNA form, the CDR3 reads TGTGCCAGCAGGCCGAGCGGAGGGGCCTATGGCTACACCTTC. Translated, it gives CASRPSGGAYGYTF.

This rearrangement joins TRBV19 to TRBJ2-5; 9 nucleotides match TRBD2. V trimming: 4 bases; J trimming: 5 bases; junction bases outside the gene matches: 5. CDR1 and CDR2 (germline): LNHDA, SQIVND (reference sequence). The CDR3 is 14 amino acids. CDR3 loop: CASSRVAGVETQYF. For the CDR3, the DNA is TGTGCCAGTAGTAGAGTAGCGGGAGTTGAGACCCAGTACTTC. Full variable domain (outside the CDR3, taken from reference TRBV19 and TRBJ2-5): DGGITQSPKYLFRKEGQNVTLSCEQNLNHDAMYWYRQDPGQGLRLIYYSQIVNDFQKGDIAEGYSVSREKKESFPLTVTSAQKNPTAFYLCASSRVAGVETQYFGPGTRLLVL.

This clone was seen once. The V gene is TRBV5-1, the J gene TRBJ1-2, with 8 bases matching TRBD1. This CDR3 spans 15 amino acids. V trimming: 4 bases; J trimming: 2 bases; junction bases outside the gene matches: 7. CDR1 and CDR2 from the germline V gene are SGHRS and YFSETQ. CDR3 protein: CASSPDRVTNYGYTF. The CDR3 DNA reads TGCGCCAGCAGCCCGGACAGGGTCACGAACTATGGCTACACCTTC.

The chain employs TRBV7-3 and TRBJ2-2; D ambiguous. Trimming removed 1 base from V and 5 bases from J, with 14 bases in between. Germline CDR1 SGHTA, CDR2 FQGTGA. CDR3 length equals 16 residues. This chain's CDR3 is CASSLSTEFGTGELFF. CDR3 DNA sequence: TGTGCCAGCAGCTTAAGCACGGAGTTCGGAACCGGGGAGCTGTTTTTT.

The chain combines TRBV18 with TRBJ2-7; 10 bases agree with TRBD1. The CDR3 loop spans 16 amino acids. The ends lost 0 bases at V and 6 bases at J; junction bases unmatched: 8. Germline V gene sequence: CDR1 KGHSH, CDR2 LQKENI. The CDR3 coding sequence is TGTGCCAGCTCACCACCGATAGGGACAGGGGCGGGCGAGCAGTACTTC. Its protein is CASSPPIGTGAGEQYF. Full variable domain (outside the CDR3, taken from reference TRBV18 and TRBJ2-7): NAGVMQNPRHLVRRRGQEARLRCSPMKGHSHVYWYRQLPEEGLKFMVYLQKENIIDESGMPKERFSAEFPKEGPSILRIQQVVRGDSAAYFCASSPPIGTGAGEQYFGPGTRLTVT.

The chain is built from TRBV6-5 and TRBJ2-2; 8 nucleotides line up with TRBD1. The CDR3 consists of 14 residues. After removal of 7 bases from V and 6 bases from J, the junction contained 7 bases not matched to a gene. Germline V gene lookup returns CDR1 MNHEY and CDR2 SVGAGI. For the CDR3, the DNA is TGTGCCAGCACCCAGGACAGGGTACCCGGGGAGCTGTTTTTT. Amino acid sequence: CASTQDRVPGELFF.

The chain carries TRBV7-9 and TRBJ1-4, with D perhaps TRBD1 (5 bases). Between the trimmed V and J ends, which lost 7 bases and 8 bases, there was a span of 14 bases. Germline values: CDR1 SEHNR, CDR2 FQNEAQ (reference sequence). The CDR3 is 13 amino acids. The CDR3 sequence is CASTIRVHEKLFF. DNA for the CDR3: TGTGCCAGCACCATCAGGGTACACGAAAAACTGTTTTTT.

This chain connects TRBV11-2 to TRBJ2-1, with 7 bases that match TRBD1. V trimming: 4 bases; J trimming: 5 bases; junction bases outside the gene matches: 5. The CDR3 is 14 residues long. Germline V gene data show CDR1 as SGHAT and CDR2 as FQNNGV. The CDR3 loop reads CASSSLTGNNEQFF. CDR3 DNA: TGTGCCAGCAGCTCCCTGACAGGGAACAATGAGCAGTTCTTC.

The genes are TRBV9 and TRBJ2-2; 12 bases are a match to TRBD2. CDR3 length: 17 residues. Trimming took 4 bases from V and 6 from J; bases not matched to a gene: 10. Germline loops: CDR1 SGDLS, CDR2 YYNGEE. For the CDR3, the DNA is TGTGCCAGCAGCCTGGGACTAGCGGGCGGCTCCCCCGGGGAGCTGTTTTTT. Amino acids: CASSLGLAGGSPGELFF. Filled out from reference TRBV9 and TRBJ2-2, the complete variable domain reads DSGVTQTPKHLITATGQRVTLRCSPRSGDLSVYWYQQSLDQGLQFLIQYYNGEERAKGNILERFSAQQFPDLHSELNLSSLELGDSALYFCASSLGLAGGSPGELFFGEGSRLTVL.

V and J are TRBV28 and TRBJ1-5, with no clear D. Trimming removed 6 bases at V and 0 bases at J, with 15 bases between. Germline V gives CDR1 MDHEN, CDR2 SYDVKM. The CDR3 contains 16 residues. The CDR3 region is CASRPPTSYSNQPQHF. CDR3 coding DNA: TGTGCCAGCAGGCCCCCAACTTCATATAGCAATCAGCCCCAGCATTTT.

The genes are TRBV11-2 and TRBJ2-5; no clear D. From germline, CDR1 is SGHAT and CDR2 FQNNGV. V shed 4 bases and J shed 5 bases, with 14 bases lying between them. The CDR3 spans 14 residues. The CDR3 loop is CASSSATPWETQYF. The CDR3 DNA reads TGTGCCAGCAGCTCCGCTACTCCTTGGGAGACCCAGTACTTC. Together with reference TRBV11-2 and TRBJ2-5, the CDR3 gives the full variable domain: EAGVAQSPRYKIIEKRQSVAFWCNPISGHATLYWYQQILGQGPKLLIQFQNNGVVDDSQLPKDRFSAERLKGVDSTLKIQPAKLEDSAVYLCASSSATPWETQYFGPGTRLLVL.

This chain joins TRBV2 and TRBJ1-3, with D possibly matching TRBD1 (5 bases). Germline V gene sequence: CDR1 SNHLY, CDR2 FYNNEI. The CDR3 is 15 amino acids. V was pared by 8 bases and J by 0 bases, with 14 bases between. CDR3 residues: CASSLDSSSGNTIYF. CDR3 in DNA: TGTGCCAGCTCATTAGACAGTAGCTCTGGAAACACCATATATTTT. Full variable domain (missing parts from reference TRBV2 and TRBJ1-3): EPEVTQTPSHQVTQMGQEVILRCVPISNHLYFYWYRQILGQKVEFLVSFYNNEISEKSEIFDDQFSVERPDGSNFTLKIRSTKLEDSAMYFCASSLDSSSGNTIYFGEGSWLTVV.

The CDR3 loop is CASSPDRYYEQYF. The CDR3 nucleotides are TGTGCCAGCAGCCCGGACAGATACTACGAGCAGTACTTC. The chain is built from TRBV7-9 and TRBJ2-7, with a possible D match to TRBD1 (6 bases). Trimming left V 5 bases short and J 3 bases short, with 11 bases between. In germline, CDR1 is SEHNR, CDR2 FQNEAQ (reference sequence). The CDR3 runs 13 residues.

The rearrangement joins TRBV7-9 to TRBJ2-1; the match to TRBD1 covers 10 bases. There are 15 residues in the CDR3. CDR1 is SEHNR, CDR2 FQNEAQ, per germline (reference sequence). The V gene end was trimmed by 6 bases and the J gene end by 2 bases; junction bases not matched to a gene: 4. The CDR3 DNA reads TGTGCCAGCAGAGTCGGACAGGGGGCCTACAATGAGCAGTTCTTC. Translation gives CASRVGQGAYNEQFF.

CDR3 DNA sequence: TGTGCCAGCAGATCGGCTAGGTCAGGAAACACCATATATTTT. It translates to CASRSARSGNTIYF. This rearrangement joins TRBV28 to TRBJ1-3; D is unresolved. CDR3 length: 14 residues. Germline V gene lookup returns CDR1 MDHEN and CDR2 SYDVKM. Deletions cut 6 bases from V and 4 bases from J, with 13 bases between.